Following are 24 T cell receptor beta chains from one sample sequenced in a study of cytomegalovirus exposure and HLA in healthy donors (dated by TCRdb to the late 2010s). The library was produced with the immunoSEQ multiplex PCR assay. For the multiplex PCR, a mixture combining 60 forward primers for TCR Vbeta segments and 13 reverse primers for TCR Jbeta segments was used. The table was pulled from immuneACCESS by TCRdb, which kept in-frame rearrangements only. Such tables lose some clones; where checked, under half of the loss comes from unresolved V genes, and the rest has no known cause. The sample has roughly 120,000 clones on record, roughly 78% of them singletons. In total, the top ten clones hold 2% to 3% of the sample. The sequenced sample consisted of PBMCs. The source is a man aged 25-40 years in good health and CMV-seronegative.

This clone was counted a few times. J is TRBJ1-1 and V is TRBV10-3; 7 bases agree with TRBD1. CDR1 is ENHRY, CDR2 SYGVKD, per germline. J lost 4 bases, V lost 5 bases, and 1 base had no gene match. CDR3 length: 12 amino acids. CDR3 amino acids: CAISPGGTEAFF. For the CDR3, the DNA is TGTGCCATCAGTCCAGGGGGCACTGAAGCTTTCTTT.

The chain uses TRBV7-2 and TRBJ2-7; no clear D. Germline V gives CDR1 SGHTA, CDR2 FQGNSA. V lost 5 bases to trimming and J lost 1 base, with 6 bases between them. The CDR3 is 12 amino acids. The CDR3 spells CASSLNSYEQYF. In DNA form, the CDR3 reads TGTGCCAGCAGCCTAAATTCCTACGAGCAGTACTTC.

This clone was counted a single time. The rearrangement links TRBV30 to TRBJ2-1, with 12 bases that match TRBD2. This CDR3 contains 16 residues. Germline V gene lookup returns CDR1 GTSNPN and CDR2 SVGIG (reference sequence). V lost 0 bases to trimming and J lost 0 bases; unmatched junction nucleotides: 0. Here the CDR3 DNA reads TGTGCCTGGAGTGTACTAGCGGGAGGCTCCTACAATGAGCAGTTCTTC. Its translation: CAWSVLAGGSYNEQFF.

The CDR3 region has the DNA TGCGCCAGCAGCTTACAGGGGGACGAGCAGTACTTC. Protein: CASSLQGDEQYF. V is TRBV5-1 and J is TRBJ2-7; 8 bases align to TRBD1. The germline V gene encodes CDR1 SGHRS and CDR2 YFSETQ. This CDR3 has 12 residues. V shed 2 bases and J 5 bases; nucleotides not matched to a gene: 0.

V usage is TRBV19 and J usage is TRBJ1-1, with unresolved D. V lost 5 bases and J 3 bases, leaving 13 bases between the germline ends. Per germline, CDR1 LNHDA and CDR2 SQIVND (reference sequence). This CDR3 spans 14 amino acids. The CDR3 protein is CASSPFSAYTEAFF. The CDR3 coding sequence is TGTGCCAGTAGTCCATTCTCAGCGTACACTGAAGCTTTCTTT.

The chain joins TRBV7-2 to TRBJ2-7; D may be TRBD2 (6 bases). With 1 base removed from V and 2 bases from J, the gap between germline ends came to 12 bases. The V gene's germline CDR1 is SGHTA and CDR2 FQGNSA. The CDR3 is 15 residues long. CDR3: CASSLEGTDTYEQYF. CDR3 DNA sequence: TGTGCCAGCAGCTTAGAAGGGACTGATACCTACGAGCAGTACTTC.

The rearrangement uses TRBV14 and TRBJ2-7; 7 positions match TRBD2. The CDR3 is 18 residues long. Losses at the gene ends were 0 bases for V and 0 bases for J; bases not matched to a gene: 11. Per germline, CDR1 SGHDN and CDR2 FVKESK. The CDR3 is CASSQDITGGTYSYEQYF. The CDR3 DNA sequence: TGTGCCAGCAGCCAAGATATAACGGGAGGCACCTACTCCTACGAGCAGTACTTC.

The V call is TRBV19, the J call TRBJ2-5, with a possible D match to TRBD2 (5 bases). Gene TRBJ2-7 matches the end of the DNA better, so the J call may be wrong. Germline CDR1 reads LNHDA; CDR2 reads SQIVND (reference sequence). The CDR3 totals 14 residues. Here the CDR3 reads CASSIPGSSYEQYF. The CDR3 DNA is TGTGCCAGTAGTATTCCGGGGTCTTCCTACGAGCAGTACTTC.

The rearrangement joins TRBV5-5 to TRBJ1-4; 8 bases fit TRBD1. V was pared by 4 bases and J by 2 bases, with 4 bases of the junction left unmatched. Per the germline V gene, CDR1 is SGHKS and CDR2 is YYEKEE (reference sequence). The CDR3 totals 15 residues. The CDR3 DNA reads TGTGCCAGCAGCCTCTGGACAGGGACTAATGAAAAACTGTTTTTT. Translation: CASSLWTGTNEKLFF.

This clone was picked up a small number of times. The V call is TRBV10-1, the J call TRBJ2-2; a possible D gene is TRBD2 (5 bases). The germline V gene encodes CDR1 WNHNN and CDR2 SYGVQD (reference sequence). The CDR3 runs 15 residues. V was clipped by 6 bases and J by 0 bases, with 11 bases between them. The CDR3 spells CASSQADANTGELFF. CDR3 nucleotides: TGCGCCAGCAGCCAAGCGGACGCGAACACCGGGGAGCTGTTTTTT.

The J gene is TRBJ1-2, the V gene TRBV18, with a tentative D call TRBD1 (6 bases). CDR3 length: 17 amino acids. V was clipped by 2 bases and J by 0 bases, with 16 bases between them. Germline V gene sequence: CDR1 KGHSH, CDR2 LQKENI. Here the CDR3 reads CASSPADYRVTNYGYTF. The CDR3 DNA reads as TGTGCCAGCTCACCAGCCGATTACAGGGTGACTAACTATGGCTACACCTTC.

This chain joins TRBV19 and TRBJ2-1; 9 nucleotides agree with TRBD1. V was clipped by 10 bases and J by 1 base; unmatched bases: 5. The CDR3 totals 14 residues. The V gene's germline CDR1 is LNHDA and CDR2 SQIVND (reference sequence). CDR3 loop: CAIGTGRSYNEQFF. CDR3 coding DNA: TGTGCCATTGGGACAGGGAGATCCTACAATGAGCAGTTCTTC.

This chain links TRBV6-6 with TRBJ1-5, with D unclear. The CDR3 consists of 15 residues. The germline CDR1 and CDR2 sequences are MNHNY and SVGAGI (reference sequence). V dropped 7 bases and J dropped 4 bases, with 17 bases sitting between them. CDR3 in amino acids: CASTSTSTENQPQHF. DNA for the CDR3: TGTGCCAGCACCTCGACAAGTACAGAAAATCAGCCCCAGCATTTT.

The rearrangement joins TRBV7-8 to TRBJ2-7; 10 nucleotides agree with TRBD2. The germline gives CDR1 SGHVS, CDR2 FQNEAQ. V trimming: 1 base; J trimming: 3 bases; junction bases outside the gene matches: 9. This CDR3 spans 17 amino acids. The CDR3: CASSLVASGRDSYEQYF. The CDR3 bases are TGTGCCAGCAGCTTAGTGGCTAGCGGGAGAGATAGCTACGAGCAGTACTTC.

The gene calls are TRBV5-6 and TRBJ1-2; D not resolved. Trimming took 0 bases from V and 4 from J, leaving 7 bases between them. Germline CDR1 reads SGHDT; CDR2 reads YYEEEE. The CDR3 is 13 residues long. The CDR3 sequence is CASSLEQIYGYTF. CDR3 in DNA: TGTGCCAGCAGCTTGGAACAGATCTATGGCTACACCTTC.

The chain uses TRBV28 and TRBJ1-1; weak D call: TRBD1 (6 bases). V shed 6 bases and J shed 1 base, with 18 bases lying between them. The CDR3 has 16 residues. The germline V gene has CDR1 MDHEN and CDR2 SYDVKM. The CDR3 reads CASRTRNTGPNTEAFF. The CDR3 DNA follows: TGTGCCAGCAGGACACGTAACACAGGGCCGAACACTGAAGCTTTCTTT.

CDR3 DNA: TGTGCCAGCAGTTACTCCGCAATGGGAGTCTATGGCTACACCTTC. Its protein product is CASSYSAMGVYGYTF. The chain recombines TRBV28 with TRBJ1-2; D gene uncertain. Trimming took 4 bases from V and 4 from J, leaving 16 bases between them. This CDR3 spans 15 amino acids. CDR1 is MDHEN and CDR2 is SYDVKM in the germline V gene.

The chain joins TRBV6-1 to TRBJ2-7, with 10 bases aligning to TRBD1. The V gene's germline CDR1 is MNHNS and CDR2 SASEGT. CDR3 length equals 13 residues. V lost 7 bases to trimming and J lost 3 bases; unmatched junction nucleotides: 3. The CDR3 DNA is TGTGCCAGCAACCGGGACAGGGGCTACGAGCAGTACTTC. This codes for CASNRDRGYEQYF.

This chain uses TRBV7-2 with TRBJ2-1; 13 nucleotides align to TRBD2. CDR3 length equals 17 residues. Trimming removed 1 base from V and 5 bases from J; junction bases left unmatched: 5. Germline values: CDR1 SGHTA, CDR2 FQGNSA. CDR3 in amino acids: CASSLGGLAGINNEQFF. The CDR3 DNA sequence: TGTGCCAGCAGCTTAGGGGGACTAGCGGGGATTAACAATGAGCAGTTCTTC.

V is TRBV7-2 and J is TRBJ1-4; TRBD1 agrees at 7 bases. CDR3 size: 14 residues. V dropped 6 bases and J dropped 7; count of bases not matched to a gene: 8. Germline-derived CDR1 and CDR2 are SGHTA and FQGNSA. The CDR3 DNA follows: TGTGCCAGCAGTTCAGACAGGGTCAGTGAAAAACTGTTTTTT. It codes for CASSSDRVSEKLFF.

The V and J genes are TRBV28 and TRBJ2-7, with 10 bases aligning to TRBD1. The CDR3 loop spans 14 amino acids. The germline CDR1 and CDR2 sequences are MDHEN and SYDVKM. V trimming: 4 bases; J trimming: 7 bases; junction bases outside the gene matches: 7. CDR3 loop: CASSSPGQGREQYF. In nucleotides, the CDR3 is TGTGCCAGCAGTTCGCCGGGACAGGGGAGGGAGCAGTACTTC.

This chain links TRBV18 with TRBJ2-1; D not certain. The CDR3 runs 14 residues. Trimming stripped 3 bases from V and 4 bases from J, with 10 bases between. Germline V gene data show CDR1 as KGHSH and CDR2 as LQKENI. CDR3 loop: CASSPRGAYNEQFF. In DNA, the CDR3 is TGTGCCAGCTCACCTCGAGGAGCATACAATGAGCAGTTCTTC.

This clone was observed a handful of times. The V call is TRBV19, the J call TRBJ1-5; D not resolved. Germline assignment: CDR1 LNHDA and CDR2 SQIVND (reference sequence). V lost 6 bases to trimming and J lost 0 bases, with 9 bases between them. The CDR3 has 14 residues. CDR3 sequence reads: CASSPAGSNQPQHF. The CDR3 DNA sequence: TGTGCCAGTAGCCCCGCCGGTAGCAATCAGCCCCAGCATTTT. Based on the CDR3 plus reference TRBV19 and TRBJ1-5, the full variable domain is DGGITQSPKYLFRKEGQNVTLSCEQNLNHDAMYWYRQDPGQGLRLIYYSQIVNDFQKGDIAEGYSVSREKKESFPLTVTSAQKNPTAFYLCASSPAGSNQPQHFGDGTRLSIL.

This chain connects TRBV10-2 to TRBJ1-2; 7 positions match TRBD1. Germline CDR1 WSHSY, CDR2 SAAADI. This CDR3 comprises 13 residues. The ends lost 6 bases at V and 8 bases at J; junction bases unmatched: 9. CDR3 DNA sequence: TGCGCCAGCAGCCTACAGGGGTCAGGCGGCTACACCTTC. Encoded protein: CASSLQGSGGYTF.